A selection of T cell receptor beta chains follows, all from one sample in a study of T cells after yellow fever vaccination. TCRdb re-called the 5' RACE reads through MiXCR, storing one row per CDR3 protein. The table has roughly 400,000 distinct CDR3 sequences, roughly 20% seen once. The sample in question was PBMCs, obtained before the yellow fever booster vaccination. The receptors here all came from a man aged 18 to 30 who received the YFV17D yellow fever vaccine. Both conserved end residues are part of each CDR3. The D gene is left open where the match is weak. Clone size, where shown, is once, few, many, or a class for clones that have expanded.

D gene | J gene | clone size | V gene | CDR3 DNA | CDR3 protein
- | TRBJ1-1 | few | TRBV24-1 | TGTGCCACCAGTGACGCGAACACTGAAGCTTTCTTT | CATSDANTEAFF
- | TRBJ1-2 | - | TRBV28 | TGTGCCAGCCTCCAGGGGTCCCGGACAGTTTCGAATGGCTACACCTTC | CASLQGSRTVSNGYTF
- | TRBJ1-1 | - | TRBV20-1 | TGCAGTGCTAGAGCCGGAGCCCGGGGCACTGAAGCTTTCTTT | CSARAGARGTEAFF
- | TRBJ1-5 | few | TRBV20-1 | TGCAGTGCTGGTGTGAACCAGCCCCAGCATTTT | CSAGVNQPQHF
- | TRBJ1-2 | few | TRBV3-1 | TGTGCCAGCGGACACGGAAACTATGGCTACACCTTC | CASGHGNYGYTF
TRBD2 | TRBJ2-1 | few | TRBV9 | TGTGCCAGCAGCAGCGGGGTTCCCTACAATGAGCAGTTCTTC | CASSSGVPYNEQFF
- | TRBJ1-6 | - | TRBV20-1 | TGCAGTGCTCTTTTTGGGTACTATAATTCACCCCTCCACTTT | CSALFGYYNSPLHF
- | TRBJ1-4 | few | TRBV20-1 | TGCAGTGCTAAATCCGCTGCAACTAATGAAAAACTGTTTTTT | CSAKSAATNEKLFF
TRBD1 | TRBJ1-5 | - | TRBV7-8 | TGTGCCAGCAGCCAAAAACAGGGGACAGCCAATCAGCCCCAGCATTTT | CASSQKQGTANQPQHF
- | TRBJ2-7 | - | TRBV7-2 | TGTGCCAGCAGCTTAGTGAAGCGCGAGCAGTACTTC | CASSLVKREQYF
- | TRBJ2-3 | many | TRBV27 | TGTGCCAGCAGTTTGTCTTGGGCAGATACGCAGTATTTT | CASSLSWADTQYF
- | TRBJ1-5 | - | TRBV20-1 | TGCAGTGCTAGATGGGGTAGCAATCAGCCCCAGCATTTT | CSARWGSNQPQHF
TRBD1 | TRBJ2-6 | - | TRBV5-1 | TGCGCCAGCGGTCAGGGGGCAGGTGGGGCCAACGTCCTGACTTTC | CASGQGAGGANVLTF
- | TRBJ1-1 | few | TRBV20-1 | TGCAGTGCTAGAGACTTCCTCAGGAACACTGAAGCTTTCTTT | CSARDFLRNTEAFF
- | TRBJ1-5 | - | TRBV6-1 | TGTGCCAGCACACCAGTACACAAAAGAAATCAGCCCCAGCATTTT | CASTPVHKRNQPQHF
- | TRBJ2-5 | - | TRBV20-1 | TGCAGTGCTAAGGACCCAGGCGGGGGCGGCGAGACCCAGTACTTC | CSAKDPGGGGETQYF
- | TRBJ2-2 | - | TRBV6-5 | TGTGCCAGCAGTCCTCACGGGGGAACCGGGGAGCTGTTTTTT | CASSPHGGTGELFF
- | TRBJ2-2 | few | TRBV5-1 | TGCGCCAGCAGCATTCAGACAGGACGTGACACCGGGGAGCTGTTTTTT | CASSIQTGRDTGELFF
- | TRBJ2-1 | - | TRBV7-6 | TGTGCCAGCAGCTCACTGGACGTAATCTCCTACAATGAGCAGTTCTTC | CASSSLDVISYNEQFF
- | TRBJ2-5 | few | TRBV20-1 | TGCAGTGCTTTTTTTGAGGGGGGCCTTGGAGAGACCCAGTACTTC | CSAFFEGGLGETQYF
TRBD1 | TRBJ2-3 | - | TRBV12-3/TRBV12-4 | TGTGCCAGCAGCCCGCCTCAGGGGGCCGGGGTCACAGATACGCAGTATTTT | CASSPPQGAGVTDTQYF
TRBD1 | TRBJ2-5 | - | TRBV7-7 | TGTGCCAGCAGCCATCCAGGGGGAATCGAAGAGACCCAGTACTTC | CASSHPGGIEETQYF
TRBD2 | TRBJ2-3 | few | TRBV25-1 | TGTGCCAGCATCTCCAGCGGGGGTGCGACAGATACGCAGTATTTT | CASISSGGATDTQYF
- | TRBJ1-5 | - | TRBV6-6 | TGTGCCAGCTCCACCGCAGGGACGGTTCAGCCCCAGCATTTT | CASSTAGTVQPQHF
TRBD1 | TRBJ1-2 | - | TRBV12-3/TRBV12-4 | TGTGCCAGCAGTGCCCGGGACAGGGGGCACTATGGCTACACCTTC | CASSARDRGHYGYTF
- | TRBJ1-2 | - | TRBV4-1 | TGCGCCAGCAGCCAAGTGGGGCAGGGTGGGTATGGCTACACCTTC | CASSQVGQGGYGYTF
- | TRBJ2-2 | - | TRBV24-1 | TGTGCCACCAGTGATTCCCGGCCAACCACCACTGGGGAGCTGTTTTTT | CATSDSRPTTTGELFF
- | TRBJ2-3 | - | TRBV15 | TGTGCCACCAGCAGACGACAGGTTCTCACAGATACGCAGTATTTT | CATSRRQVLTDTQYF